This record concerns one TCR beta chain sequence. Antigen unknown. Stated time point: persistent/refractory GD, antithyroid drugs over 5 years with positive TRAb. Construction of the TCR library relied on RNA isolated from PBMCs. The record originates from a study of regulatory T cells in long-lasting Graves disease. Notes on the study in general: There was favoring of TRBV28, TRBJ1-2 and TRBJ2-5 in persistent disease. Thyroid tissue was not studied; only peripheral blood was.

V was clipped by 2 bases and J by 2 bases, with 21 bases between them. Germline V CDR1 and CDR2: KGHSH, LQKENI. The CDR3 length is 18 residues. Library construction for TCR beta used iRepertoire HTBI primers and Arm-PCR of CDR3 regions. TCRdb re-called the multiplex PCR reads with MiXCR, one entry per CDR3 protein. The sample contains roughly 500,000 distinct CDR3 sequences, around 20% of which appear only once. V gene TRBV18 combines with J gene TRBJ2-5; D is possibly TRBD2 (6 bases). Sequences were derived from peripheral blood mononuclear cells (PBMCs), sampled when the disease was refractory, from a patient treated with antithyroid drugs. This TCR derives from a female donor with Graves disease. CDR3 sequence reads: CASSPIFSGQLGQETQYF. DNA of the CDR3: TGTGCCAGCTCACCAATCTTCAGCGGGCAATTGGGGCAAGAGACCCAGTACTTC.